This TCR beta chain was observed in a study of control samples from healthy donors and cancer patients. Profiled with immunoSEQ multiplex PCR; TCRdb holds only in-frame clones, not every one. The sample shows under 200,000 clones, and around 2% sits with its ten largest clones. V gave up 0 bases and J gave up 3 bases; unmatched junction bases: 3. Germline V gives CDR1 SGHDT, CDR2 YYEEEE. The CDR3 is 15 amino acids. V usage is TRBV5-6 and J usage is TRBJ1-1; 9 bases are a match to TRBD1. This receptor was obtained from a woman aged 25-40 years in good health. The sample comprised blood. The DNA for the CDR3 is TGTGCCAGCAGCTTGGGGGACAGGGAGTACACTGAAGCTTTCTTT. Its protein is CASSLGDREYTEAFF.